This record looks at one T cell receptor (beta chain) sequence and its context. Its antigen remains unknown. Data came from immunoSEQ multiplex PCR; TCRdb stores just in-frame clones and leaves some out. The table has about 39,000 clones, approximately 93% seen once. The CDR3 extends over 17 amino acids. V lost 3 bases and J 1 base, leaving 18 bases between the germline ends. From germline, CDR1 is KGHSH and CDR2 LQKENI. The source of the sample is a study of graft-versus-host responses after intestinal transplantation. About the study: Multivisceral, liver-intestinal, or isolated intestinal transplants were given to recipients. Tacrolimus and steroids were given for 3 to 4 years to all recipients after anti-thymocyte globulin induction. General study results and limits: High graft-versus-host to host-versus-graft clonal ratios were seen in allografts of patients with graft-donor T cell macrochimerism.

The receptor's source is a human donor who was the organ donor for an intestinal transplant. The chain joins TRBV18 to TRBJ1-2; D might be TRBD1 (5 bases). The source material was unstimulated CD8+ T cells sorted from spleen or lymph node cells, sampled before transplant. The CDR3 protein is CASSPTYGAPGNYGYTF. The CDR3 region has the DNA TGTGCCAGCTCACCGACGTACGGGGCCCCCGGTAACTATGGCTACACCTTC.